Each of the 17 T cell receptor beta chains below was sequenced from the same sample in a study of T cell repertoires in cytomegalovirus infection. TCRdb re-called the reads with MiXCR, one entry per CDR3 protein. The table has some 230,000 distinct CDR3 sequences, 22% seen once. The sequenced sample was CD8+ T cells from PBMCs. These receptors were taken from a human donor in good health (CMV status not recorded). Some clones in this sample may be carry-over from other donors' samples.

This clonotype was observed a handful of times. This chain uses TRBV7-9 with TRBJ2-2; no clear D. Per germline, CDR1 SEHNR and CDR2 FQNEAQ (reference sequence). CDR3 length: 12 residues. V was shortened by 5 bases and J by 2 bases, with 3 bases between the two germline ends. CDR3 DNA: TGTGCCAGCAGCATTAACACCGGGGAGCTGTTTTTT. It is translated as CASSINTGELFF.

Ten or more counts support this clonotype. The rearrangement links TRBV7-9 to TRBJ1-1; 7 nucleotides agree with TRBD1. The ends lost 5 bases at V and 6 bases at J; junction bases unmatched: 12. CDR3 size: 15 residues. Per germline, CDR1 SEHNR and CDR2 FQNEAQ (reference sequence). The CDR3 sequence is CASSPTPTDRAEAFF. DNA for the CDR3: TGTGCCAGCAGCCCTACTCCAACCGACAGGGCTGAAGCTTTCTTT.

This clonotype appeared a few times. This chain connects TRBV6-5 to TRBJ2-1, with D possibly TRBD2 on 5 matching bases. Between the trimmed V and J ends, which lost 5 bases and 12 bases, there was a span of 23 bases. CDR3 length: 15 residues. Germline CDR1 reads MNHEY; CDR2 reads SVGAGI. The CDR3 here is CASSQEWRVGRLQFF. CDR3 in DNA: TGTGCCAGCAGTCAAGAGTGGCGGGTCGGGCGATTGCAGTTCTTC.

The rearrangement joins TRBV3-1 to TRBJ2-3; possibly TRBD1 for D (6 bases). V gave up 0 bases and J gave up 7 bases, with 11 bases separating them. The CDR3 totals 14 residues. Per the germline V gene, CDR1 is LGHDT and CDR2 is YNNKEL (reference sequence). The CDR3 sequence is CASSQEGRGNTQYF. In DNA form, the CDR3 reads TGTGCCAGCAGCCAAGAGGGCAGGGGAAATACGCAGTATTTT.

V is TRBV15 and J is TRBJ2-7, with 10 bases aligning to TRBD1. Per germline, CDR1 LNHNV and CDR2 YYDKDF (reference sequence). The CDR3 totals 15 residues. Trimming removed 5 bases from V and 6 bases from J; junction bases left unmatched: 10. As DNA, the CDR3 is TGTGCCACCAGCGTCTCGGGACAGGGGATCCTCGAGCAGTACTTC. Amino acids: CATSVSGQGILEQYF. Full variable domain (missing parts from reference TRBV15 and TRBJ2-7): DAMVIQNPRYQVTQFGKPVTLSCSQTLNHNVMYWYQQKSSQAPKLLFHYYDKDFNNEADTPDNFQSRRPNTSFCFLDIRSPGLGDTAMYLCATSVSGQGILEQYFGPGTRLTVT.

The rearrangement links TRBV4-1 to TRBJ1-5; 8 bases map to TRBD1. Looked up from germline, CDR1 is MGHRA and CDR2 is YSYEKL. V lost 3 bases and J lost 6; bases outside the gene matches: 7. The CDR3 is made up of 15 amino acids. DNA for the CDR3: TGCGCCAGCAGCCAGGATCAGGGGGCGGGTCAGCCCCAGCATTTT. Translated, it gives CASSQDQGAGQPQHF.

The V gene is TRBV24-1, the J gene TRBJ2-3; D assignment may be TRBD1 or TRBD2 (5 bases each). The CDR3 covers 18 residues. V was clipped by 0 bases and J by 0 bases, with 15 bases between them. In germline, CDR1 is KGHDR, CDR2 SFDVKD. For the CDR3, the DNA is TGTGCCACCAGTGATTTGGGGTCGGGGCACCCGAGCACAGATACGCAGTATTTT. It is translated as CATSDLGSGHPSTDTQYF.

This clonotype was seen once. Just one base apart from a much larger clone, this may be a read error. The rearrangement uses TRBV12-3 or TRBV12-4 and TRBJ1-1, with unresolved D. CDR3 length: 13 residues. Trimming pared 5 bases from V and 9 bases from J, leaving 16 bases between. CDR3 bases: TGTGCCAGCAGTCGGTACAACCCGGCTAAAGCTTTCTTT. This sequence encodes CASSRYNPAKAFF.

This clonotype was recorded many times. V gene TRBV4-2 combines with J gene TRBJ1-5, with 7 positions matching TRBD1. Germline CDR1 LGHNA, CDR2 YNFKEQ. CDR3 length: 16 residues. Trimming removed 4 bases from V and 5 bases from J; junction bases left unmatched: 11. The DNA for the CDR3 is TGTGCCAGCAGCCTAGGGGATGACAGGGTTGATCAGCCCCAGCATTTT. Encoded protein: CASSLGDDRVDQPQHF.

This rearrangement joins TRBV7-6 to TRBJ2-7, with 10 bases that match TRBD2. Trimming at V came to 5 bases and at J to 0 bases, leaving 4 bases not matched to a gene. The germline V gene has CDR1 SGHVS and CDR2 FNYEAQ. This CDR3 contains 15 residues. CDR3 amino acids: CASSPTSGASYEQYF. In DNA, the CDR3 is TGTGCCAGCAGCCCTACTAGCGGGGCCTCCTACGAGCAGTACTTC.

This clonotype showed up just a few times. CDR3: CASSWVTGERDGYTF. The CDR3 DNA sequence: TGTGCCAGCAGTTGGGTCACAGGGGAAAGGGATGGCTACACCTTC. V usage is TRBV7-2 and J usage is TRBJ1-2; 7 bases fit TRBD1. The CDR3 is 15 amino acids. V was clipped by 6 bases and J by 6 bases; unmatched bases: 13. Per the germline V gene, CDR1 is SGHTA and CDR2 is FQGNSA.

In this sample, this clonotype turned up many times. The V call is TRBV28, the J call TRBJ2-7; possibly TRBD1 or TRBD2 for D (5 bases each). The germline V gene has CDR1 MDHEN and CDR2 SYDVKM. Trimming left V 6 bases short and J 3 bases short, with 15 bases between. The CDR3 contains 14 residues. The CDR3 DNA reads as TGTGCCAGCAGATCACTAGAACAGGTCTACGAGCAGTACTTC. It yields the protein CASRSLEQVYEQYF.

The rearrangement links TRBV12-3 or TRBV12-4 to TRBJ1-1; perhaps TRBD1 as D (5 bases). With 7 bases removed from V and 8 bases from J, the gap between germline ends came to 11 bases. The CDR3 length is 11 residues. The CDR3 coding sequence is TGTGCCAGCACTAGGGGTACGGAAGCTTTCTTT. It yields the protein CASTRGTEAFF.

V usage is TRBV6-5 and J usage is TRBJ2-2; D possibly corresponds to TRBD2 (5 bases). Trimming shortened V by 5 bases and J by 7 bases, and 17 bases separated the two germline ends. This CDR3 is 15 amino acids long. Germline V CDR1 and CDR2: MNHEY, SVGAGI. CDR3 coding DNA: TGTGCCAGCAGTCCTCAAAGAGGGTGGGGCGGGGAGCTGTTTTTT. Its translation: CASSPQRGWGGELFF.

In its sample, this clonotype was seen many times. The chain links TRBV11-2 to TRBJ1-1; no definite D call. The CDR3 is made up of 14 amino acids. The germline V and J ends were trimmed by 3 bases and 4 bases, with 12 bases remaining between them. Germline CDR1 and CDR2: SGHAT and FQNNGV. Here the CDR3 reads CASSLGPSGTEAFF. In nucleotides, the CDR3 is TGTGCCAGCAGCTTGGGCCCCTCGGGCACTGAAGCTTTCTTT.

This chain connects TRBV7-8 to TRBJ2-1, with D unresolved. CDR1 SGHVS and CDR2 FQNEAQ come from the germline V gene. V lost 0 bases to trimming and J lost 8 bases, with 8 bases between them. This CDR3 region has 13 residues. The CDR3 coding sequence is TGTGCCAGCAGCTTAGCCGTATCTGATGAGCAGTTCTTC. Its translation is CASSLAVSDEQFF.

This chain joins TRBV4-2 and TRBJ2-7, with D perhaps matching TRBD2 (5 bases). V shed 1 base and J shed 2 bases, with 9 bases lying between them. Germline V gives CDR1 LGHNA, CDR2 YNFKEQ. This CDR3 is built from 14 residues. CDR3 residues: CASSQAGFTYEQYF. CDR3 sequence (DNA): TGTGCCAGCAGCCAAGCGGGGTTTACCTACGAGCAGTACTTC.